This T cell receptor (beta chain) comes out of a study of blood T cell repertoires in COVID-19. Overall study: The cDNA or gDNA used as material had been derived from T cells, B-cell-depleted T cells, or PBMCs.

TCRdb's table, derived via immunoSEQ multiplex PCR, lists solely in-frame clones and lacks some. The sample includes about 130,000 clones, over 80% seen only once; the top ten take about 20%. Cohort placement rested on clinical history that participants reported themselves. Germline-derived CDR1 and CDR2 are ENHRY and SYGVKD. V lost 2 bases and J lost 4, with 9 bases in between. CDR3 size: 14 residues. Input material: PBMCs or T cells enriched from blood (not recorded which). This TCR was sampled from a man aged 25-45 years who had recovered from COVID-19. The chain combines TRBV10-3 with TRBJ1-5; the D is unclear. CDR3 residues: CAISELGLNQPQHF. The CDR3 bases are TGTGCCATCAGTGAGCTAGGACTTAATCAGCCCCAGCATTTT.